These T cell receptor beta chains were read from a single sample in a study of long-term antiretroviral therapy in people with HIV. Only in-frame clones appear in the TCRdb table, and some are missing; sequencing was by immunoSEQ multiplex PCR. In the table there are some 28,000 clones, 90% to 95% of which are singletons. The sample in question was unsorted PBMCs, obtained 6 to 6.5 years after starting antiretroviral therapy. These receptors were collected from a man younger than 40 with HIV. CDR3s include the opening cysteine and the closing phenylalanine or tryptophan. Fields, in order: clone size, D gene, J gene, V gene, CDR3 length, CDR3 DNA, CDR3 protein. The D gene is left open where the match is weak. Clone size is stated in some rows and not others, as once, few, many or a class when expanded.

NA NA TRBJ2-3 TRBV2 13 TGTGCCAGCAAGGGTATCCTCACAGATACGCAGTATTTT CASKGILTDTQYF
NA TRBD1 TRBJ2-3 TRBV19 15 TGTGCCAGTACCCCAGGGGGCTACAACACAGATACGCAGTATTTT CASTPGGYNTDTQYF
NA NA TRBJ2-1 TRBV18 13 TGTGCCAGCTCACCACCGGTAGGGGCCGAGCAGTTCTTC CASSPPVGAEQFF
once NA TRBJ1-5 TRBV27 14 TGTGCCAGCAGTTCTCCGGGGGGCAATCAGCCCCAGCATTTT CASSSPGGNQPQHF
NA NA TRBJ2-7 TRBV30 13 TGTGCCTGGAACGAGGGGGGTACCTACGAGCAGTACTTC CAWNEGGTYEQYF
NA NA TRBJ2-2 TRBV27 13 TGTGCCAGCAGTTTATTCGGCCGCGTGCAGCTGTTTTTT CASSLFGRVQLFF
NA NA TRBJ1-2 TRBV5-4 15 TGTGCCAGCAGCGTACGGACGCGGGGCCAGGATGGCTACACCTTC CASSVRTRGQDGYTF
NA TRBD2 TRBJ2-1 TRBV4-1 18 TGCGCCAGCAGCCAAGATAGTCTAGCGGGAGGGCCCAACAATGAGCAGTTCTTC CASSQDSLAGGPNNEQFF
NA TRBD2 TRBJ2-3 TRBV14 15 TGTGCCAGCAGCCAACTTCGGACTAGCCTAGATACGCAGTATTTT CASSQLRTSLDTQYF
NA TRBD2 TRBJ2-5 TRBV4-3 15 TGCGCCAGCAGCCAAGATTTGACTAGCTGGGAGACCCAGTACTTC CASSQDLTSWETQYF
NA NA TRBJ1-2 TRBV15 15 TGTGCCACCAGCAGGGCGCTGGGATTCATAGGTGGCTACACCTTC CATSRALGFIGGYTF
NA NA TRBJ2-6 TRBV4-2 18 TGTGCCAGCAGCCAAGTGACAGGAGTGAGGGCTGGGGCCAACGTCCTGACTTTC CASSQVTGVRAGANVLTF
once NA TRBJ2-1 TRBV7-9 12 TGTGCCAGCAGCTTAGCGACGGAGGAGCAGTTCTTC CASSLATEEQFF
few TRBD2 TRBJ2-3 TRBV11-2 15 TGTGCCAGCAGCCTCATAGCGGGGGGGCGGGATACGCAGTATTTT CASSLIAGGRDTQYF
NA NA TRBJ1-1 TRBV10-3 16 TGTGCCATCAGGGATTCGGGACACGGCATGAACACTGAAGCTTTCTTT CAIRDSGHGMNTEAFF
NA NA TRBJ2-2 TRBV4-3 12 TGCGCCAGCAGTCCATACACCGGGGAGCTGTTTTTT CASSPYTGELFF
NA NA TRBJ1-5 TRBV9 13 TGTGCCAGCAGCAGGGAAGGCAATCAGCCCCAGCATTTT CASSREGNQPQHF
NA NA TRBJ2-1 TRBV4-1 17 TGCGCCAGCAGCCAAGATTTCGGGACAAAAGCCTACAATGAGCAGTTCTTC CASSQDFGTKAYNEQFF
NA TRBD2 TRBJ2-1 TRBV27 13 TGTGCCGACCACGACGGGAGGATCAATGAGCAGTTCTTC CADHDGRINEQFF
NA TRBD2 TRBJ2-2 TRBV18 18 TGTGCCAGCTCACCACTGAGCGGGAGGTCCGCGAACACCGGGGAGCTGTTTTTT CASSPLSGRSANTGELFF
NA NA TRBJ1-5 TRBV19 15 TGTGCCAGTACCCTGATAGGGGGTCGCAATCAGCCCCAGCATTTT CASTLIGGRNQPQHF
NA TRBD1 TRBJ1-2 TRBV27 13 TGTGCCAGCAGCACGCGGACAGGAGGGGGCTACACCTTC CASSTRTGGGYTF
NA NA TRBJ2-7 TRBV15 13 TGTGCCACCAGCCCCGGGGGCGGATACGAGCAGTACTTC CATSPGGGYEQYF
NA NA TRBJ1-2 TRBV28 13 TGTGCCAGCAGTTTCCCAGGACAGATTCAACATCCCTTC CASSFPGQIQHPF
once NA TRBJ1-1 TRBV28 13 TGTGCCAGCAGGCCCCCGGGGGCAGTTGAAGCTTTCTTT CASRPPGAVEAFF
once NA TRBJ2-7 TRBV7-8 16 TGTGCCAGCAGCTCGCTAATACTAGGCAGTGCCTACGAGCAGTACTTC CASSSLILGSAYEQYF
NA NA TRBJ2-1 TRBV19 16 TGTGCCAGTAGTATAGCGTGGGGCCTAGTGGGTCATGAGCAGTTCTTC CASSIAWGLVGHEQFF
NA NA TRBJ1-6 TRBV4-1 15 TGCGCCAGCAGCTTAGGGGTCCCCTATAATTCACCCCTCCACTTT CASSLGVPYNSPLHF